These T cell receptor beta chains were read from a single sample in a study of cytomegalovirus exposure and HLA in healthy donors. Repertoires were generated with immunoSEQ multiplex PCR, while TCRdb's copy carries only in-frame clones and drops some. The data show some 140,000 clones, approximately 70% seen once. The specimen sequenced was PBMCs. Source of these receptors: a human donor in good health. The CDR3 runs from the conserved cysteine through the conserved F or W. The D gene is left open where the match is weak. Some rows mark clone size as missing; the rest say once, few, many or name a class of expanded clone.

clone_size | j_call | d_call | v_call | cdr3_aa | cdr3_nt
NA | TRBJ1-1 | NA | TRBV28 | CASTQGGNTEAFF | TGTGCCAGCACCCAAGGGGGGAACACTGAAGCTTTCTTT
NA | TRBJ1-1 | NA | TRBV18 | CASSPKSQGNTEAFF | TGTGCCAGCTCCCCTAAATCACAGGGGAACACTGAAGCTTTCTTT
NA | TRBJ2-4 | NA | TRBV11-2 | CASSLGWGRDAKNIQYF | TGTGCCAGCAGCTTAGGTTGGGGGCGCGACGCCAAAAACATTCAGTACTTC
NA | TRBJ2-1 | NA | TRBV28 | CASSLGQHNEQFF | TGTGCCAGCAGCCTGGGACAACACAATGAGCAGTTCTTC
NA | TRBJ2-7 | TRBD2 | TRBV27 | CASSKGSGPSEQYF | TGTGCCAGCAGCAAAGGTAGCGGGCCCTCGGAGCAGTACTTC
few | TRBJ2-7 | TRBD2 | TRBV28 | CASSSSGSAYEQYF | TGTGCCAGCAGTTCAAGCGGGAGCGCCTACGAGCAGTACTTC
NA | TRBJ1-2 | TRBD1 | TRBV7-9 | CASSSGGRGYTF | TGTGCCAGCAGTTCAGGGGGCCGGGGCTACACCTTC
NA | TRBJ2-1 | TRBD2 | TRBV9 | CASSATGTRHNEQFF | TGTGCCAGCAGCGCTACCGGGACTAGGCACAATGAGCAGTTCTTC
NA | TRBJ2-1 | NA | TRBV19 | CASSALYNEQFF | TGTGCCAGTAGTGCACTTTACAATGAGCAGTTCTTC
NA | TRBJ2-7 | NA | TRBV27 | CASSLNLRYEQYF | TGTGCCAGCAGTTTAAATCTGCGCTACGAGCAGTACTTC
NA | TRBJ2-1 | TRBD2 | TRBV9 | CASSGSGTSGKYEQFF | TGTGCCAGCAGCGGCTCCGGGACTAGCGGGAAGTATGAGCAGTTCTTC
NA | TRBJ2-7 | TRBD1 | TRBV18 | CASSASGTGAYEQYF | TGTGCCAGCTCAGCCTCCGGGACAGGAGCCTACGAGCAGTACTTC
NA | TRBJ2-7 | TRBD1 | TRBV5-1 | CASSWRTGTESYEQYF | TGCGCCAGCAGCTGGAGGACCGGGACAGAATCATACGAGCAGTACTTC
NA | TRBJ2-5 | TRBD1 | TRBV7-9 | CASSVALQGAETQYF | TGTGCCAGCAGCGTAGCCCTTCAGGGGGCTGAGACCCAGTACTTC
NA | TRBJ2-6 | NA | TRBV7-9 | CASSLVGSGANVLTF | TGTGCCAGCAGCTTAGTCGGCTCTGGGGCCAACGTCCTGACTTTC
NA | TRBJ2-2 | NA | TRBV21-1 | CASSAPGQGAANAGELFF | TGTGCCAGCAGCGCTCCGGGACAGGGAGCCGCAAACGCCGGGGAGCTGTTTTTT
NA | TRBJ2-3 | TRBD2 | TRBV19 | CASSVQLAGDTQYF | TGTGCCAGTAGTGTCCAACTAGCGGGCGATACGCAGTATTTT
few | TRBJ2-3 | NA | TRBV18 | CASSGPTSTDTQYF | TGTGCCAGCTCAGGGCCTACTAGCACAGATACGCAGTATTTT
NA | TRBJ2-2 | NA | TRBV5-4 | CASSGNPGEASGELFF | TGTGCCAGCAGCGGGAATCCGGGAGAGGCCTCCGGGGAGCTGTTTTTT
NA | TRBJ2-7 | NA | TRBV7-2 | CASSEDWVTEQYF | TGTGCCAGCAGCGAGGATTGGGTGACCGAGCAGTACTTC
once | TRBJ2-3 | TRBD2 | TRBV7-3 | CASSSPTSGSRLDTQYF | TGTGCCAGCAGCTCACCGACTAGCGGGAGTAGGTTAGATACGCAGTATTTT
NA | TRBJ2-7 | NA | TRBV28 | CASCDSSRSYEQYF | TGTGCCAGCTGCGATTCATCGAGGTCCTACGAGCAGTACTTC
NA | TRBJ2-5 | TRBD1 | TRBV5-6 | CASTRDRGSGLQRETQYF | TGTGCCAGCACCCGGGACAGGGGAAGCGGGCTCCAAAGGGAGACCCAGTACTTC
NA | TRBJ1-1 | NA | TRBV9 | CASSLDRLSEAFF | TGTGCCAGCAGTCTTGACAGACTTTCTGAAGCTTTCTTT
NA | TRBJ1-1 | NA | TRBV19 | CASSIDRGGTEAFF | TGTGCCAGTAGTATAGATCGGGGGGGCACTGAAGCTTTCTTT
NA | TRBJ2-7 | NA | TRBV5-6 | CASSTRGYEQYF | TGTGCCAGCAGCACCCGGGGCTACGAGCAGTACTTC
NA | TRBJ2-1 | TRBD2 | TRBV5-1 | CASSFGLAETNEQFF | TGCGCCAGCAGCTTCGGGCTAGCGGAAACCAATGAGCAGTTCTTC
NA | TRBJ2-1 | NA | TRBV5-1 | CASSFGLAKTNEQFF | TGCGCCAGCAGCTTCGGGCTAGCGAAAACCAATGAGCAGTTCTTC
NA | TRBJ2-1 | TRBD2 | TRBV19 | CASSSSGRGQEQFF | TGTGCCAGTAGCTCTAGCGGGAGAGGGCAGGAGCAGTTCTTC
NA | TRBJ1-5 | TRBD1 | TRBV7-2 | CASSSRQGANQPQHF | TGTGCCAGCAGCTCAAGACAGGGGGCGAATCAGCCCCAGCATTTT
NA | TRBJ1-1 | TRBD1 | TRBV28 | CASSPDRVTEAFF | TGTGCCAGCAGTCCGGACAGGGTGACTGAAGCTTTCTTT
NA | TRBJ2-7 | TRBD1 | TRBV4-1 | CASSQASTGTFNYEQYF | TGCGCCAGCAGCCAAGCCTCGACAGGGACATTCAACTACGAGCAGTACTTC
once | TRBJ1-4 | TRBD1 | TRBV10-2 | CASMSGQGGGKLFF | TGCGCCAGCATGAGCGGACAGGGGGGGGGAAAACTGTTTTTT
NA | TRBJ2-1 | TRBD1 | TRBV7-9 | CASSSTIRGQRNNEQFF | TGTGCCAGCAGCTCTACAATCCGGGGACAGAGAAACAATGAGCAGTTCTTC
NA | TRBJ2-1 | NA | TRBV10-1 | CASNVSGIDNEQFF | TGCGCCAGCAACGTTTCCGGGATTGACAATGAGCAGTTCTTC
NA | TRBJ2-5 | TRBD1 | TRBV2 | CASSELDRGRETQYF | TGTGCCAGCAGTGAGCTCGACAGGGGGCGCGAGACCCAGTACTTC
few | TRBJ2-7 | NA | TRBV14 | CASSHNIASSYEQYF | TGTGCCAGCAGCCATAATATAGCGAGCTCCTACGAGCAGTACTTC
NA | TRBJ1-1 | NA | TRBV18 | CASSPGGLNTEAFF | TGTGCCAGCTCACCGGGGGGACTGAACACTGAAGCTTTCTTT
few | TRBJ2-7 | TRBD2 | TRBV12-5 | CASGPSGTIYEQYF | TGTGCTAGTGGCCCTAGCGGGACGATCTACGAGCAGTACTTC
NA | TRBJ2-2 | TRBD1 | TRBV19 | CASRGQAANTGELFF | TGTGCCAGTCGGGGACAGGCCGCGAACACCGGGGAGCTGTTTTTT
NA | TRBJ1-1 | NA | TRBV6-5 | CASSYAGSNTEAFF | TGTGCCAGCAGTTACGCAGGGTCCAATACTGAAGCTTTCTTT
NA | TRBJ2-1 | TRBD2 | TRBV5-1 | CASSQTSGAYNEQFF | TGCGCCAGCAGCCAGACTAGCGGGGCCTACAATGAGCAGTTCTTC
NA | TRBJ2-7 | TRBD1 | TRBV5-1 | CASSSPGQGVEEQYF | TGCGCCAGCAGCTCCCCGGGACAGGGAGTGGAAGAGCAGTACTTC
NA | TRBJ1-3 | TRBD1 | TRBV11-3 | CASSPRTGLKGGNTIYF | TGTGCCAGCAGCCCGAGGACAGGTCTCAAGGGAGGAAACACCATATATTTT
NA | TRBJ1-5 | NA | TRBV28 | CASSPPQGFVQPQHF | TGTGCCAGCAGTCCGCCACAGGGTTTCGTACAGCCCCAGCATTTT